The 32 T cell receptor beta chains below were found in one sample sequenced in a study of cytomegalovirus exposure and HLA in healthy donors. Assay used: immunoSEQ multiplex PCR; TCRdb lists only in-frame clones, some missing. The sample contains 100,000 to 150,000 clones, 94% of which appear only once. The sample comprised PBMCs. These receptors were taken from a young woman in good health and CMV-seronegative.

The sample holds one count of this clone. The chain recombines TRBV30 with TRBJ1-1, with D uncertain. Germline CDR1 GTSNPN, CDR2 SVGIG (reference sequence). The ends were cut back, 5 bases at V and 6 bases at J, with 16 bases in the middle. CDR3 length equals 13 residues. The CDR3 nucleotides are TGTGCCTGGGAGAGAGCCGCTAGAGCTGAAGCTTTCTTT. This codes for CAWERAARAEAFF. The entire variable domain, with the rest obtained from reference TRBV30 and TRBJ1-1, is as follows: SQTIHQWPATLVQPVGSPLSLECTVEGTSNPNLYWYRQAAGRGLQLLFYSVGIGQISSEVPQNLSASRPQDRQFILSSKKLLLSDSGFYLCAWERAARAEAFFGQGTRLTVV.

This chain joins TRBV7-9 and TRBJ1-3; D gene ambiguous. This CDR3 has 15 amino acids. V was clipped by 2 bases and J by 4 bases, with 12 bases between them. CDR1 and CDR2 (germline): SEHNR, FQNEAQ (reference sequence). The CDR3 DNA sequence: TGTGCCAGCAGCTTAATCGGGGTGTCGGGAAACACCATATATTTT. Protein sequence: CASSLIGVSGNTIYF.

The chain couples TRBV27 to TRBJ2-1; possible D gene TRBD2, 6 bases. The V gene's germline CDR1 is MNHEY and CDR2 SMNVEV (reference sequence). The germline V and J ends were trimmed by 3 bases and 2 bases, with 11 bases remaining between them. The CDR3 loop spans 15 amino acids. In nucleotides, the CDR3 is TGTGCCAGCAGTTTGTGGGGGGATACCTACAATGAGCAGTTCTTC. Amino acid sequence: CASSLWGDTYNEQFF.

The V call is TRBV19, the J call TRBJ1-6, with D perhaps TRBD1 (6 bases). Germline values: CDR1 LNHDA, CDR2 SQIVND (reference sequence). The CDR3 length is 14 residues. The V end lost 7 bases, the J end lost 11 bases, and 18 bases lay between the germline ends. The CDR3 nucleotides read TGTGCCAGTAAGGCCCCCGGACAGCCTCCACCCCTCCACTTT. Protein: CASKAPGQPPPLHF.

The chain's CDR3 is CASFLGTGGTGELFF. The CDR3 DNA reads TGTGCCAGCTTTCTGGGGACAGGGGGGACCGGGGAGCTGTTTTTT. The genes are TRBV5-7 and TRBJ2-2; the match to TRBD1 covers 11 bases. TRBV5-7 is reported as an ORF; its role is uncertain. CDR3 size: 15 residues. Trimming removed 7 bases from V and 5 bases from J; junction bases left unmatched: 7.

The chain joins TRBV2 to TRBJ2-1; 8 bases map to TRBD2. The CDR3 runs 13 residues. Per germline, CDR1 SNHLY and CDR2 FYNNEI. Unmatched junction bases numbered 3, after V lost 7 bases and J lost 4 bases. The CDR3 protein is CASKLAAYNEQFF. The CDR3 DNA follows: TGTGCCAGCAAACTAGCGGCTTACAATGAGCAGTTCTTC. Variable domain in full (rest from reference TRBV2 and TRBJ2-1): EPEVTQTPSHQVTQMGQEVILRCVPISNHLYFYWYRQILGQKVEFLVSFYNNEISEKSEIFDDQFSVERPDGSNFTLKIRSTKLEDSAMYFCASKLAAYNEQFFGPGTRLTVL.

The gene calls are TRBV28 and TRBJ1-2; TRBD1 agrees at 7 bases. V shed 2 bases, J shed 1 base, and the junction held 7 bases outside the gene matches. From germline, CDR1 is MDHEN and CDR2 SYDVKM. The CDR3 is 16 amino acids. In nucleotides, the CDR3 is TGTGCCAGCAGTTTACCCACGGACAGGATTAACTATGGCTACACCTTC. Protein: CASSLPTDRINYGYTF.

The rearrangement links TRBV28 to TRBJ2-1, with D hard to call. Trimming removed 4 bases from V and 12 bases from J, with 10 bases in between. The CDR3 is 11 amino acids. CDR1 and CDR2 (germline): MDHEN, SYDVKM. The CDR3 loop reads CASSSTFVQFF. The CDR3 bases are TGTGCCAGCAGTTCAACATTTGTGCAGTTCTTC.

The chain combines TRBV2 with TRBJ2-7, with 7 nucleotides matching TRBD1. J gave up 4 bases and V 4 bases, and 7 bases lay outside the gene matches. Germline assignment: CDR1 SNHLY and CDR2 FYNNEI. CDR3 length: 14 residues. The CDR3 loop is CASSGETGPYEQYF. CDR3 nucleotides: TGTGCCAGCAGTGGGGAGACAGGGCCTTACGAGCAGTACTTC.

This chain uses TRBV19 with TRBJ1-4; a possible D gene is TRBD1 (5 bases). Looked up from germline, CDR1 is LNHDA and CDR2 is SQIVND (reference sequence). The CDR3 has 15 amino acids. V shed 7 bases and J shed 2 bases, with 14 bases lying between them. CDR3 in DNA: TGTGCCAGTACTTATCGGGGGAGGACTAATGAAAAACTGTTTTTT. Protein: CASTYRGRTNEKLFF.

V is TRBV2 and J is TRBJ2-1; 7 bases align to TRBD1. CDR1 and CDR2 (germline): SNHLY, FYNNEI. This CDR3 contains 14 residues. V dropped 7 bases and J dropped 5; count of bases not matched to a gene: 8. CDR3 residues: CASIRDRPNNEQFF. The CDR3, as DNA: TGTGCCAGCATCCGGGACAGACCCAACAATGAGCAGTTCTTC.

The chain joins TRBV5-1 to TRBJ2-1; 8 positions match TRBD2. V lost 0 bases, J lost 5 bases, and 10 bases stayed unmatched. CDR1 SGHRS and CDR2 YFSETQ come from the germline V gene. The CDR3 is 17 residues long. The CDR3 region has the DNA TGCGCCAGCAGCTTGGGACGGAGGGTAGCGGGAAACAATGAGCAGTTCTTC. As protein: CASSLGRRVAGNNEQFF. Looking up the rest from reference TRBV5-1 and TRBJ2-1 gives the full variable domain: KAGVTQTPRYLIKTRGQQVTLSCSPISGHRSVSWYQQTPGQGLQFLFEYFSETQRNKGNFPGRFSGRQFSNSRSEMNVSTLELGDSALYLCASSLGRRVAGNNEQFFGPGTRLTVL.

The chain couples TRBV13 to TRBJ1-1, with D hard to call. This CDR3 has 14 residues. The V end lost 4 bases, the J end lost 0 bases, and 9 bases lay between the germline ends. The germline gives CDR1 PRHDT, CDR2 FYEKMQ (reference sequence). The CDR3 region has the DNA TGTGCCAGCAGCTGGAGAGATTTGAACACTGAAGCTTTCTTT. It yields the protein CASSWRDLNTEAFF.

DNA of the CDR3: TGTGCCAGCAGTGTTACTAGCGGGGGGTTCCGCTCTGGGGCCAACGTCCTGACTTTC. Residues: CASSVTSGGFRSGANVLTF. The rearrangement links TRBV6-1 to TRBJ2-6, with 12 bases fitting TRBD2. The CDR3 has 19 residues. Germline CDR1 and CDR2: MNHNS and SASEGT. J gave up 0 bases and V 4 bases, and 7 bases lay outside the gene matches.

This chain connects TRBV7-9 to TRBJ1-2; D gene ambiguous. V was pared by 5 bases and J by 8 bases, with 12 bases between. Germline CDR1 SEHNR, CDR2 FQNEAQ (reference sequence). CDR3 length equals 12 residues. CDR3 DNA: TGTGCCAGCAGCCTTCCGGTGTACGGCTACACCTTC. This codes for CASSLPVYGYTF.

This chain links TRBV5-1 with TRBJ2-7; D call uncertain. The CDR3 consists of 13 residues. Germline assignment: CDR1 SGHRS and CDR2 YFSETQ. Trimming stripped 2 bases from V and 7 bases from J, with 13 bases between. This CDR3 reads CASSLELAREQYF. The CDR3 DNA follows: TGCGCCAGCAGCTTAGAGTTGGCGAGGGAGCAGTACTTC. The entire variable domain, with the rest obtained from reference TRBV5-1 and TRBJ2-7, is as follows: KAGVTQTPRYLIKTRGQQVTLSCSPISGHRSVSWYQQTPGQGLQFLFEYFSETQRNKGNFPGRFSGRQFSNSRSEMNVSTLELGDSALYLCASSLELAREQYFGPGTRLTVT.

The CDR3 spells CATKRLAGIHEQFF. The CDR3 DNA follows: TGTGCCACCAAGCGGCTAGCGGGGATCCATGAGCAGTTCTTC. The chain links TRBV19 to TRBJ2-1; the match to TRBD2 covers 9 bases. Germline V CDR1 and CDR2: LNHDA, SQIVND (reference sequence). Trimming removed 10 bases from V and 8 bases from J; junction bases left unmatched: 12. The CDR3 is made up of 14 amino acids. Full variable domain (remainder filled in from reference TRBV19 and TRBJ2-1): DGGITQSPKYLFRKEGQNVTLSCEQNLNHDAMYWYRQDPGQGLRLIYYSQIVNDFQKGDIAEGYSVSREKKESFPLTVTSAQKNPTAFYLCATKRLAGIHEQFFGPGTRLTVL.

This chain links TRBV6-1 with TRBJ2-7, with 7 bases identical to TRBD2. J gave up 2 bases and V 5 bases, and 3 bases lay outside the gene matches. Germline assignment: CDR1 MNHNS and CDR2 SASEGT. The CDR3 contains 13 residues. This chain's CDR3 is CASSPGTTYEQYF. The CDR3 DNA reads TGTGCCAGCAGTCCCGGGACTACCTACGAGCAGTACTTC.

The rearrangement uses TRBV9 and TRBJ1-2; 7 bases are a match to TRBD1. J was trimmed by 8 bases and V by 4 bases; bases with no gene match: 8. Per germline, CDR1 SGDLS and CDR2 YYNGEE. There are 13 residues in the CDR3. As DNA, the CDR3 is TGTGCCAGCAGCACTCAGGACAGGTCCGGCTACACCTTC. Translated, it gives CASSTQDRSGYTF.

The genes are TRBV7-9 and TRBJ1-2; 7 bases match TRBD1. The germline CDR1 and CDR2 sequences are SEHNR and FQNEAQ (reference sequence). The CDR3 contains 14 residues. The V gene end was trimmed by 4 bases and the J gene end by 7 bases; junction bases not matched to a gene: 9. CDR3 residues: CASSSEGQRPGYTF. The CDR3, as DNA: TGTGCCAGCAGCTCGGAGGGACAGAGGCCTGGCTACACCTTC.

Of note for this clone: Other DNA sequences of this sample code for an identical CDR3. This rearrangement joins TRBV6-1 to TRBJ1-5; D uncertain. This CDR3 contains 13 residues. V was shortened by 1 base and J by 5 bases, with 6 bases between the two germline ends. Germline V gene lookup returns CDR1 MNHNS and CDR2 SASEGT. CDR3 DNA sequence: TGTGCCAGCAGTGAAGAAGGAGATCAGCCCCAGCATTTT. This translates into CASSEEGDQPQHF.

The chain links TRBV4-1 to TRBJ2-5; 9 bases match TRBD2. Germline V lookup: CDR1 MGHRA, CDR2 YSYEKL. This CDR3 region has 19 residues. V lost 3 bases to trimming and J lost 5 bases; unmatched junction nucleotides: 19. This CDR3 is CASSHIFLAGVRVRETQYF. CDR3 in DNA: TGCGCCAGCAGCCATATCTTTTTAGCGGGAGTCAGGGTTAGGGAGACCCAGTACTTC.

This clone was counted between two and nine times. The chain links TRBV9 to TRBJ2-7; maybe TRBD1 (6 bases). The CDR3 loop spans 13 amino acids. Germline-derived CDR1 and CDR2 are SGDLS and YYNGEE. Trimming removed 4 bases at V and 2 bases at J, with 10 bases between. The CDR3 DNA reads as TGTGCCAGCAGCCTGGGGGCTGCCTACGAGCAGTACTTC. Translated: CASSLGAAYEQYF.

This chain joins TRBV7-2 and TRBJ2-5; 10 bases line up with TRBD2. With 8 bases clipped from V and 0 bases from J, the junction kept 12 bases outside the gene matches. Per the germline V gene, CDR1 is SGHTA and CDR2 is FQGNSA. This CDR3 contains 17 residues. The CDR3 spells CASGRKTSGTYQETQYF. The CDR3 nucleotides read TGTGCCAGCGGCCGAAAAACTAGCGGGACGTACCAAGAGACCCAGTACTTC.

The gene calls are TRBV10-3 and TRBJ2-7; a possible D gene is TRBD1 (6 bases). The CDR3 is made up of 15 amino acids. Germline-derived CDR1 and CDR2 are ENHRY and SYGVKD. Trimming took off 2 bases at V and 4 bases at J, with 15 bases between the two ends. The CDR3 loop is CAISEKGESIYEQYF. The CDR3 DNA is TGTGCCATCAGTGAGAAGGGGGAGTCGATTTACGAGCAGTACTTC.

The DNA of the CDR3 is TGTGCCAGCAGCCTCTTTTCTAGCGCAGAGCAGTTCTTC. It is translated as CASSLFSSAEQFF. The V and J genes are TRBV9 and TRBJ2-1, with D possibly matching TRBD2 (6 bases). V was cut by 4 bases and J by 10 bases, with 15 bases left in between. CDR3 length: 13 residues. Germline V gene sequence: CDR1 SGDLS, CDR2 YYNGEE.

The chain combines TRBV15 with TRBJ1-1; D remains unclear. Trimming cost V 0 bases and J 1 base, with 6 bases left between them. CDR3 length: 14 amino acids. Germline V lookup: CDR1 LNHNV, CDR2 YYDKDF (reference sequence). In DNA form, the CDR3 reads TGTGCCACCAGCAGAGAGCCCGGGAACACTGAAGCTTTCTTT. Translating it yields CATSREPGNTEAFF.

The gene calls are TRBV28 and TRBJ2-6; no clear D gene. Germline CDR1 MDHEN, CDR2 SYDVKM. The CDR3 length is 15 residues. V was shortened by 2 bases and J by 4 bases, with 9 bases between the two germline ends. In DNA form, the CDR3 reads TGTGCCAGCAGTTTACGACACCTGGGGGCCAACGTCCTGACTTTC. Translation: CASSLRHLGANVLTF.

CDR3 in DNA: TGTGCCAGCAGCCCCACAGGGGTCTATGAAAAACTGTTTTTT. Encoded protein: CASSPTGVYEKLFF. The chain has TRBV6-6 and TRBJ1-4; 7 positions agree with TRBD1. The CDR3 has 14 amino acids. V lost 6 bases and J lost 6; bases outside the gene matches: 7. In germline, CDR1 is MNHNY, CDR2 SVGAGI (reference sequence).

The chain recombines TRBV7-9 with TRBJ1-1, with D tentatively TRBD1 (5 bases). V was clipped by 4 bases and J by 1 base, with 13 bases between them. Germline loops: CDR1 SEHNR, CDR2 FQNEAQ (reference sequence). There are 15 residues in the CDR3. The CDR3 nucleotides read TGTGCCAGCAGCTACCAGGGAGGACGGAACACTGAAGCTTTCTTT. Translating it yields CASSYQGGRNTEAFF.

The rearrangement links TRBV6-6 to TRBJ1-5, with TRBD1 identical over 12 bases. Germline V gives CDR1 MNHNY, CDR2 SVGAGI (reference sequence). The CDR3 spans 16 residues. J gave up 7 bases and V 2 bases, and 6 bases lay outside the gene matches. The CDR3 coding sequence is TGTGCCAGCAGTTACCCGGGACAGGGGGCCGGGCAGCCCCAGCATTTT. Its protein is CASSYPGQGAGQPQHF.

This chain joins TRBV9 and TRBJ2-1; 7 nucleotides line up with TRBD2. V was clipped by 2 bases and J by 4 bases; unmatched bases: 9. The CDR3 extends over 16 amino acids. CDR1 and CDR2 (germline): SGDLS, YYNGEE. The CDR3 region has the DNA TGTGCCAGCAGCGTGCTAGCGGATGTATCGTACAATGAGCAGTTCTTC. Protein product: CASSVLADVSYNEQFF.